This T cell receptor beta chain was recovered during a study of shared clonotypes between healthy human individuals. Findings and limits, study-wide: It was only blood that was sampled, and tissue repertoires likely differ.

Concerning this clone: Its antigen remains unidentified.

Data came from immunoSEQ multiplex PCR; TCRdb stores just in-frame clones and leaves some out. The sample records about 1.5 million clones, about 96% being singletons. From CD4+ cells came CD45RA+ naive and CD45RA-negative memory subsets. The CDR3 is made up of 16 amino acids. Trimming shortened V by 6 bases and J by 0 bases, and 18 bases separated the two germline ends. Germline values: CDR1 MDHEN, CDR2 SYDVKM. The gene calls are TRBV28 and TRBJ2-7; D uncertain. The source material was naive CD4+ T cells sorted from blood. The subset: CD45RA+ positively selected. This clonotype was sampled from a man under 40 in good health. The CDR3 DNA is TGTGCCAGCAGCCAAACAGCTAGGGCACGCTCCTACGAGCAGTACTTC. Residues: CASSQTARARSYEQYF.